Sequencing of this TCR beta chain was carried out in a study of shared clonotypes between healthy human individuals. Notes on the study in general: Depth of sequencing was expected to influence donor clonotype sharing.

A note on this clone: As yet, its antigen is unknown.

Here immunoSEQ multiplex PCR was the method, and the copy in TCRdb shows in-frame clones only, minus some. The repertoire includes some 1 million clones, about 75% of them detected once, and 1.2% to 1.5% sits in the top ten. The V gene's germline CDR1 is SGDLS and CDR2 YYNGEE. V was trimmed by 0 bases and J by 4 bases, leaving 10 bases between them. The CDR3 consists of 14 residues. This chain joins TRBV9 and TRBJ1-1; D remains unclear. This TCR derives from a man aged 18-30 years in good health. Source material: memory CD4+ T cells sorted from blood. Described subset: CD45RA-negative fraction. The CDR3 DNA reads TGTGCCAGCAGCGTAGACGGGTCGAGCACTGAAGCTTTCTTT. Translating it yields CASSVDGSSTEAFF.